This T cell receptor beta chain was sequenced in a study of CD8 T cells in Susac syndrome. It was with random hexamers that roughly 0.45 to 1 ug RNA was reverse transcribed. With immunoSEQ multiplex PCR, TCR beta CDR3 was amplified across 54 Vbeta and 13 Jbeta. TCRdb independently ran MiXCR on the immunoSEQ multiplex PCR reads; one entry per CDR3 protein. The sample consists of under 250,000 distinct CDR3 sequences, approximately 92% of them appearing once. General study results and limits: An acknowledgment was made by the study that its TCR sequencing and HLA analysis involved relatively few individuals.

The CDR3 totals 17 residues. With 6 bases clipped from V and 5 bases from J, the junction kept 10 bases outside the gene matches. CDR1 is MNHEY and CDR2 is SMNVEV in the germline V gene (reference sequence). A remark on this clonotype: As yet, its antigen is unknown.

Blood CD8+ and CD4+ T cells underwent high-throughput TCR beta sequencing. The study used treatment-naive patients who had stable or active relapsing-remitting disease as multiple sclerosis controls. The sample taken for sequencing was CD4+ T cells from PBMCs. The sequence derives from a human donor with multiple sclerosis. V usage is TRBV27 and J usage is TRBJ2-1; 13 nucleotides align to TRBD2. CDR3 amino acids: CASRLRLAGGRNNEQFF. For the CDR3, the DNA is TGTGCCAGCAGACTTCGACTAGCGGGAGGTCGGAACAATGAGCAGTTCTTC.